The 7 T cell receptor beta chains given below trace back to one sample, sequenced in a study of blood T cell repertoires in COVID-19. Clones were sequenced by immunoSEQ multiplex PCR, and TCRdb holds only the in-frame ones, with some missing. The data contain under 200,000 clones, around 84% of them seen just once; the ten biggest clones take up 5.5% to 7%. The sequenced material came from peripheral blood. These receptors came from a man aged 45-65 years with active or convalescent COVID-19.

CDR3: CASRRLAGSYNEQFF. CDR3 coding DNA: TGTGCCAGCAGGCGACTAGCGGGATCCTACAATGAGCAGTTCTTC. The J gene is TRBJ2-1, the V gene TRBV2, with 11 bases that match TRBD2. The junction had 2 bases not matched to a gene; V was cut back by 6 bases and J by 1 base. The CDR3 sequence is 15 residues long. Germline CDR1 is SNHLY and CDR2 is FYNNEI. Using reference TRBV2 and TRBJ2-1 for the parts outside the CDR3, the full variable domain is EPEVTQTPSHQVTQMGQEVILRCVPISNHLYFYWYRQILGQKVEFLVSFYNNEISEKSEIFDDQFSVERPDGSNFTLKIRSTKLEDSAMYFCASRRLAGSYNEQFFGPGTRLTVL.

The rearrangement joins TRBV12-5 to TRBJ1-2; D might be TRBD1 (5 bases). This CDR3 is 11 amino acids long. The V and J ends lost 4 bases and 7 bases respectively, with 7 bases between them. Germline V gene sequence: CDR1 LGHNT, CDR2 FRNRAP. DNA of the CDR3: TGTGCTAGTGGTTCCGGGGGTGGCTACACCTTC. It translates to CASGSGGGYTF.

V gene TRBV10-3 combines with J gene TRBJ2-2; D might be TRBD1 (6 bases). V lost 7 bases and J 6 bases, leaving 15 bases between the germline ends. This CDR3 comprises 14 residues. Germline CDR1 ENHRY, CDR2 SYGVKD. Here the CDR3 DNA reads TGTGCCATCAAGGGGGTAAATTCGGCCGGGGAGCTGTTTTTT. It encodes CAIKGVNSAGELFF.

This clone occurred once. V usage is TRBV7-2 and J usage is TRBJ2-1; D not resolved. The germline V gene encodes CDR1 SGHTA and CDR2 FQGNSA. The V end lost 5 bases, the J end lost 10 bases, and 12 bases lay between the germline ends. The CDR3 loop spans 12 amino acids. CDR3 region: CASSSRRYEQFF. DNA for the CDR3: TGTGCCAGCAGCAGTCGCCGGTACGAGCAGTTCTTC.

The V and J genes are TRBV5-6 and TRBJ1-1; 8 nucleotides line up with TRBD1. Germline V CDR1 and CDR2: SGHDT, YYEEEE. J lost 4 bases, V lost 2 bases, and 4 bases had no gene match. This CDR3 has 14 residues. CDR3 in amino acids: CASSLGQGSTEAFF. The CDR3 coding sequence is TGTGCCAGCAGCTTAGGACAGGGAAGCACTGAAGCTTTCTTT. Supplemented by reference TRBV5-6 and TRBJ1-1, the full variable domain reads DAGVTQSPTHLIKTRGQQVTLRCSPKSGHDTVSWYQQALGQGPQFIFQYYEEEERQRGNFPDRFSGHQFPNYSSELNVNALLLGDSALYLCASSLGQGSTEAFFGQGTRLTVV.

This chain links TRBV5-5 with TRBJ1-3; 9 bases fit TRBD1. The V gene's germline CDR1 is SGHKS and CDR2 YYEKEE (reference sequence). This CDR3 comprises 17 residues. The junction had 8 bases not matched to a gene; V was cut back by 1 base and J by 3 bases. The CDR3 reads CASSLWDRDFGGNTIYF. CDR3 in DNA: TGTGCCAGCAGCTTGTGGGACAGGGACTTTGGTGGAAACACCATATATTTT. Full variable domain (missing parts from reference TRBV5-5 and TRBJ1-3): DAGVTQSPTHLIKTRGQQVTLRCSPISGHKSVSWYQQVLGQGPQFIFQYYEKEERGRGNFPDRFSARQFPNYSSELNVNALLLGDSALYLCASSLWDRDFGGNTIYFGEGSWLTVV.

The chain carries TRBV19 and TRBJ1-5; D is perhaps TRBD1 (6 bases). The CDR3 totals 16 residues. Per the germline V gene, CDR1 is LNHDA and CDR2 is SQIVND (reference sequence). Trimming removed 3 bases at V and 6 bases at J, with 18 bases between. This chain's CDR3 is CASSMGGRGGTQPQHF. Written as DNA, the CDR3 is TGTGCCAGTAGTATGGGTGGCAGGGGAGGGACTCAGCCCCAGCATTTT.